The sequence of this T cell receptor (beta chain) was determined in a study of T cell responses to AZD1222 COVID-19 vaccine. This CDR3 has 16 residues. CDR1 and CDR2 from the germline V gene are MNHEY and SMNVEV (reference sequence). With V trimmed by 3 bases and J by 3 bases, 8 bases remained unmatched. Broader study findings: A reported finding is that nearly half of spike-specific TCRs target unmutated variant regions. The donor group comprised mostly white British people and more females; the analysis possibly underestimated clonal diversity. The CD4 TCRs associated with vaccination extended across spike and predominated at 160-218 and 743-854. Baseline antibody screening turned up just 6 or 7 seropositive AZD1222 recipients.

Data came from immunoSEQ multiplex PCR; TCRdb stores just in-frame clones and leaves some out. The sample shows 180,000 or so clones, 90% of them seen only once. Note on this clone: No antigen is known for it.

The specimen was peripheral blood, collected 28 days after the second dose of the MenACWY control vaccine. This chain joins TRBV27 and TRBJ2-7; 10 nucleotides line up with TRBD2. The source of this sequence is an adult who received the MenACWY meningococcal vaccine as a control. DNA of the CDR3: TGTGCCAGCAGTTTCCGCGGACTAGCGGAGAACTACGAGCAGTACTTC. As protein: CASSFRGLAENYEQYF.